Below are 24 T cell receptor beta chains sequenced from a single sample in a study of cytomegalovirus exposure and HLA in healthy donors. Measured with immunoSEQ multiplex PCR; TCRdb has only the in-frame clones, and not every one. The data hold around 150,000 clones, with about 91% observed a single time. Input material: PBMCs. Receptors originate from a woman aged 18-29 years in good health and CMV-seropositive.

The CDR3 here is CASSLGLAATDTQYF. As DNA, the CDR3 is TGTGCCAGCAGCTTAGGACTAGCGGCTACAGATACGCAGTATTTT. The rearrangement uses TRBV7-9 and TRBJ2-3; 9 bases agree with TRBD2. The germline gives CDR1 SEHNR, CDR2 FQNEAQ (reference sequence). With 1 base clipped from V and 3 bases from J, the junction kept 2 bases outside the gene matches. The CDR3 has 15 residues.

This clone appeared a single time. The V and J genes are TRBV9 and TRBJ2-3; D possibly corresponds to TRBD2 (6 bases). The germline V gene has CDR1 SGDLS and CDR2 YYNGEE. CDR3 length: 15 amino acids. Trimming cost V 3 bases and J 0 bases, with 11 bases left between them. The CDR3 here is CASSGGTPSTDTQYF. In DNA, the CDR3 is TGTGCCAGCAGCGGAGGGACTCCCAGCACAGATACGCAGTATTTT.

CDR3 nucleotide sequence: TGCGCCAGCAGCTATGGAAACCGGGACAGGGGGCCCTACGAGCAGTACTTC. This sequence encodes CASSYGNRDRGPYEQYF. The rearrangement links TRBV5-1 to TRBJ2-7; TRBD1 matches at 12 bases. The CDR3 covers 17 residues. CDR1 is SGHRS, CDR2 YFSETQ, per germline. After removal of 3 bases from V and 2 bases from J, the junction contained 9 bases not matched to a gene.

The chain recombines TRBV6-5 with TRBJ2-7; D is unclear. The CDR3 spans 14 residues. V was pared by 4 bases and J by 2 bases, with 12 bases between. The V gene's germline CDR1 is MNHEY and CDR2 SVGAGI. CDR3 amino acids: CASSFRAVTYEQYF. Here the CDR3 DNA reads TGTGCCAGCAGTTTCCGTGCGGTAACCTACGAGCAGTACTTC.

The rearrangement links TRBV6-6 to TRBJ2-2; D is ambiguous. There are 15 residues in the CDR3. V gave up 0 bases and J gave up 6 bases, with 11 bases separating them. CDR1 is MNHNY, CDR2 SVGAGI, per germline (reference sequence). The CDR3: CASSYSSGRSGELFF. CDR3 bases: TGTGCCAGCAGTTACTCTTCAGGCAGGTCCGGGGAGCTGTTTTTT.

The chain combines TRBV10-1 with TRBJ2-5; TRBD2 matches 11 bases. The V gene's germline CDR1 is WNHNN and CDR2 SYGVQD (reference sequence). With 5 bases clipped from V and 1 base from J, the junction kept 6 bases outside the gene matches. CDR3 length: 16 residues. CDR3 sequence reads: CASSRGGTSGQETQYF. The CDR3 DNA sequence: TGCGCCAGCAGTCGAGGGGGGACTAGCGGCCAAGAGACCCAGTACTTC.

The chain carries TRBV7-2 and TRBJ1-2, with 7 bases fitting TRBD1. J was trimmed by 4 bases and V by 6 bases; bases with no gene match: 2. In germline, CDR1 is SGHTA, CDR2 FQGNSA. This CDR3 is built from 12 residues. In DNA form, the CDR3 reads TGTGCCAGCAGACGGACAGGCTATGGCTACACCTTC. Amino acid sequence: CASRRTGYGYTF. The whole variable domain, remainder taken from reference TRBV7-2 and TRBJ1-2, is GAGVSQSPSNKVTEKGKDVELRCDPISGHTALYWYRQSLGQGLEFLIYFQGNSAPDKSGLPSDRFSAERTGGSVSTLTIQRTQQEDSAVYLCASRRTGYGYTFGSGTRLTVV.

This chain links TRBV6-6 with TRBJ1-2; 7 bases match TRBD1. Losses at the gene ends were 5 bases for V and 11 bases for J; bases not matched to a gene: 14. Germline loops: CDR1 MNHNY, CDR2 SVGAGI (reference sequence). The CDR3 extends over 14 amino acids. CDR3 amino acids: CASSPPTGASVYTF. The CDR3, as DNA: TGTGCCAGCAGTCCGCCCACAGGGGCCTCGGTTTACACCTTC.

The J gene is TRBJ1-2, the V gene TRBV30; 7 bases align to TRBD1. After removal of 0 bases from V and 1 base from J, the junction contained 11 bases not matched to a gene. Germline V CDR1 and CDR2: GTSNPN, SVGIG (reference sequence). This CDR3 has 17 amino acids. The CDR3 region is CAWSVQRWDSFNYGYTF. CDR3 nucleotide sequence: TGTGCCTGGAGTGTACAGCGATGGGACAGCTTTAACTATGGCTACACCTTC.

The V gene is TRBV7-6, the J gene TRBJ1-4; D perhaps matches TRBD1 (5 bases). V lost 5 bases and J lost 0, with 10 bases in between. Germline CDR1 SGHVS, CDR2 FNYEAQ. This CDR3 is 15 amino acids long. In DNA, the CDR3 is TGTGCCAGCAGCGGGGCGGCCACAACTAATGAAAAACTGTTTTTT. This codes for CASSGAATTNEKLFF.

V usage is TRBV25-1 and J usage is TRBJ1-1, with a tentative D call TRBD1 (5 bases). Trimming removed 2 bases at V and 4 bases at J, with 8 bases between. Germline lookup yields CDR1 MGHDK and CDR2 SYGVNS. The CDR3 consists of 13 residues. This CDR3 is CASSERGFTEAFF. Written as DNA, the CDR3 is TGTGCCAGCAGTGAACGGGGGTTCACTGAAGCTTTCTTT.

The V and J genes are TRBV4-2 and TRBJ2-7; 7 nucleotides agree with TRBD2. CDR1 is LGHNA, CDR2 YNFKEQ, per germline. The CDR3 is made up of 14 amino acids. The V and J ends lost 5 bases and 1 base, in that order; junction bases with no gene match: 5. In DNA form, the CDR3 reads TGTGCCAGCAGCATAGCGGGCCTTTCCTACGAGCAGTACTTC. Protein: CASSIAGLSYEQYF.

In its sample, this clone was seen once. The chain has TRBV5-6 and TRBJ1-4; D gene uncertain. V gave up 1 base and J gave up 6 bases, with 10 bases separating them. Germline lookup yields CDR1 SGHDT and CDR2 YYEEEE. The CDR3 spans 14 residues. The CDR3 here is CASSLSPSDEKLFF. CDR3 bases: TGTGCCAGCAGCTTGAGCCCCAGCGATGAAAAACTGTTTTTT. Complete variable domain (other parts from reference TRBV5-6 and TRBJ1-4): DAGVTQSPTHLIKTRGQQVTLRCSPKSGHDTVSWYQQALGQGPQFIFQYYEEEERQRGNFPDRFSGHQFPNYSSELNVNALLLGDSALYLCASSLSPSDEKLFFGSGTQLSVL.

The V call is TRBV5-1, the J call TRBJ2-3, with 9 bases lining up with TRBD2. The CDR3 is made up of 15 amino acids. V gave up 2 bases and J gave up 3 bases; unmatched junction bases: 4. Germline loops: CDR1 SGHRS, CDR2 YFSETQ. CDR3 DNA: TGCGCCAGCAGCTTACTAGCGGGCAATACAGATACGCAGTATTTT. Residues: CASSLLAGNTDTQYF.

This clone turned up a few times. This chain connects TRBV2 to TRBJ2-5; 9 nucleotides match TRBD2. The V and J ends lost 2 bases and 5 bases, in that order; junction bases with no gene match: 6. This CDR3 has 15 residues. CDR1 is SNHLY and CDR2 is FYNNEI in the germline V gene. The CDR3 DNA follows: TGTGCCAGCAGTGAACTTAGCGGGGGCGGGGAGACCCAGTACTTC. Translation: CASSELSGGGETQYF.

This clone is a singleton in its sample. The chain recombines TRBV28 with TRBJ2-1, with 15 bases fitting TRBD2. Germline CDR1 MDHEN, CDR2 SYDVKM. This CDR3 is built from 19 residues. Trimming took 6 bases from V and 5 from J; bases not matched to a gene: 14. The CDR3 sequence is CASSLLGLAGGRQNNEQFF. The CDR3 coding sequence is TGTGCCAGCAGCCTGCTAGGACTAGCGGGAGGGCGACAAAACAATGAGCAGTTCTTC.

This chain joins TRBV9 and TRBJ2-7; 8 bases agree with TRBD1. The CDR3 contains 15 residues. V dropped 2 bases and J dropped 0; count of bases not matched to a gene: 4. Germline CDR1 SGDLS, CDR2 YYNGEE. The CDR3 reads CASSVGTGTSYEQYF. CDR3 nucleotide sequence: TGTGCCAGCAGCGTCGGGACAGGCACCTCCTACGAGCAGTACTTC. Drawing the rest from reference TRBV9 and TRBJ2-7, the complete variable domain is DSGVTQTPKHLITATGQRVTLRCSPRSGDLSVYWYQQSLDQGLQFLIQYYNGEERAKGNILERFSAQQFPDLHSELNLSSLELGDSALYFCASSVGTGTSYEQYFGPGTRLTVT.

The J gene is TRBJ1-3, the V gene TRBV21-1; the table assigns TRBD1, which was not confirmed against the DNA. TRBV21-1 is listed as a pseudogene. The CDR3 is made up of 18 amino acids. DNA of the CDR3: TGTGCCAGCAGCCCCCACGGCGGGGACAGGGGTCCTGGAAACACCATATATTTT. Its protein product is CASSPHGGDRGPGNTIYF.

The rearrangement joins TRBV13 to TRBJ2-1; 8 bases align to TRBD2. In germline, CDR1 is PRHDT, CDR2 FYEKMQ (reference sequence). Losses at the gene ends were 6 bases for V and 10 bases for J; bases not matched to a gene: 8. The CDR3 is 13 residues long. The CDR3, as DNA: TGTGCCAGCAGAGACGGGGGGGCCGAAGAGCAGTTCTTC. It codes for CASRDGGAEEQFF.

This clone was recorded only once. The chain carries TRBV5-1 and TRBJ1-1; a weak D match, TRBD1 (6 bases). This CDR3 is built from 14 residues. Deletions cut 3 bases from V and 4 bases from J, with 13 bases between. Germline V gene sequence: CDR1 SGHRS, CDR2 YFSETQ. The CDR3 coding sequence is TGCGCCAGCAGCTCCAGGGGCGTGGGCACTGAAGCTTTCTTT. Its protein product is CASSSRGVGTEAFF. Supplemented by reference TRBV5-1 and TRBJ1-1, the full variable domain reads KAGVTQTPRYLIKTRGQQVTLSCSPISGHRSVSWYQQTPGQGLQFLFEYFSETQRNKGNFPGRFSGRQFSNSRSEMNVSTLELGDSALYLCASSSRGVGTEAFFGQGTRLTVV.

The chain joins TRBV9 to TRBJ1-6, with 9 bases fitting TRBD1. CDR1 SGDLS and CDR2 YYNGEE come from the germline V gene. CDR3 length: 14 residues. J lost 7 bases, V lost 3 bases, and 2 bases had no gene match. CDR3 nucleotide sequence: TGTGCCAGCAGCGGGGACAGGGTAAATTCACCCCTCCACTTT. Amino acids: CASSGDRVNSPLHF.

The V and J genes are TRBV11-2 and TRBJ2-1, with 13 bases matching TRBD2. This CDR3 is 19 amino acids long. Germline V CDR1 and CDR2: SGHAT, FQNNGV. J was trimmed by 10 bases and V by 1 base; bases with no gene match: 16. The CDR3 DNA follows: TGTGCCAGCAGCTTAGGCCCCCCCACTAGCGGGGGGGCCGTCTACGAGCAGTTCTTC. Its protein is CASSLGPPTSGGAVYEQFF. The whole variable domain, remainder taken from reference TRBV11-2 and TRBJ2-1, is EAGVAQSPRYKIIEKRQSVAFWCNPISGHATLYWYQQILGQGPKLLIQFQNNGVVDDSQLPKDRFSAERLKGVDSTLKIQPAKLEDSAVYLCASSLGPPTSGGAVYEQFFGPGTRLTVL.

V gene TRBV19 combines with J gene TRBJ1-5; the match to TRBD1 covers 9 bases. The V gene end was trimmed by 2 bases and the J gene end by 6 bases; junction bases not matched to a gene: 2. From germline, CDR1 is LNHDA and CDR2 SQIVND (reference sequence). This CDR3 region has 14 residues. This CDR3 reads CASSILTGGQPQHF. CDR3 nucleotides: TGTGCCAGTAGTATACTGACAGGGGGTCAGCCCCAGCATTTT.

This clone was counted once. V and J are TRBV5-1 and TRBJ2-7; TRBD2 might be the D (5 bases). Trimming took 9 bases from V and 6 from J, leaving 25 bases between them. CDR1 and CDR2 (germline): SGHRS, YFSETQ. This CDR3 spans 15 amino acids. The CDR3 DNA reads TGCGCCACCAGGACCGGTCCGGGGTATGCGCGCGAGCAGTACTTC. Translation: CATRTGPGYAREQYF.